This T cell receptor (beta chain) stems from a study of persistence of HIV-infected CD4 T cells. An overlapping HIV-1 Gag peptide pool stimulated these cells at about 1 ug/peptide/mL. Sorting selected CD4+ T cells upregulating both CD40 ligand and CD69. The CDR3 runs 14 residues. Trimming removed 8 bases at V and 2 bases at J, with 16 bases between. The germline CDR1 and CDR2 sequences are SGHTA and FQGNSA. Points on this clone: What it recognizes is unknown.

The immunoSEQ assay was version 4, run in survey mode. Using immunoSEQ multiplex PCR, the repertoire was profiled, and TCRdb retains in-frame clones only, with some absent. Of tens of thousands of clones in the sample, about 74% were seen once. The receptor was isolated from an adult man with HIV who was CMV-seropositive. The rearrangement joins TRBV7-2 to TRBJ2-7; D gene uncertain. Sequenced material: CD4+ T cells sorted from PBMCs after roughly 18-hour stimulation, taken from a patient who received antiretroviral therapy. CDR3 nucleotides: TGTGCCAGCCAACCTACATCCGGCCCCTACGAGCAGTACTTC. It specifies CASQPTSGPYEQYF.